This TCR beta chain appears in the sequencing data of a study of blood T cell repertoires in COVID-19. Overall study context: The study drew acute and convalescent COVID-19 samples from the United States, Italy and Spain. T cells, B-cell-depleted T cells, or PBMCs supplied cDNA or gDNA.

Per the original data handling: By means of reference gene primer amplification, nucleated cell counts were estimated. Clones were read by immunoSEQ multiplex PCR, and TCRdb kept only the in-frame ones, dropping some. For V, J and clone size, that table is used; D and trimming come from the DNA. The sample holds some 170,000 clones, around 76% seen once. The CDR3 sequence is 14 residues long. Germline V gene sequence: CDR1 SGHVS, CDR2 FQNEAQ. Trimming pared 2 bases from V and 1 base from J, leaving 8 bases between. The sequence came from a woman aged 65 to 85 with acute or convalescent COVID-19. J is TRBJ2-5 and V is TRBV7-8; D is unclear. Material for sequencing was peripheral blood. The CDR3 here is CASSLLSTQETQYF. CDR3 nucleotides: TGTGCCAGCAGCTTACTTAGTACCCAAGAGACCCAGTACTTC.